The rows below give T cell receptor beta chains drawn from one sample of a study of blood T cell repertoires in COVID-19. Here immunoSEQ multiplex PCR was the method, and the copy in TCRdb shows in-frame clones only, minus some. This table has approximately 40,000 clones, 87% appearing once. The source material was peripheral blood. The receptors were sampled from a man aged 60-69 years with acute or convalescent COVID-19. Each CDR3 is given with its conserved first and last residue. The order of the fields is V gene, clone size, D gene, J gene, CDR3 protein, CDR3 DNA. A D gene is named only where the DNA matches it firmly. Rows may omit the clone size; those that give it use once, few, many or a size class.

V: TRBV19; size: NA; D: TRBD1; J: TRBJ1-5; CDR3: CASSLTGANQPQHF; DNA: TGTGCCAGTAGCCTGACAGGGGCCAACCAGCCCCAGCATTTT
V: TRBV20-1; size: NA; D: NA; J: TRBJ1-5; CDR3: CSATGRQPQHF; DNA: TGCAGTGCCACAGGGCGACAGCCCCAGCATTTT
V: TRBV5-5; size: NA; D: NA; J: TRBJ2-7; CDR3: CASSPRQEYEQYF; DNA: TGTGCCAGCAGCCCACGACAGGAATACGAGCAGTACTTC
V: TRBV10-1; size: few; D: TRBD1; J: TRBJ2-5; CDR3: CASSESDRGETQYF; DNA: TGCGCCAGCAGTGAGTCTGACAGGGGAGAGACCCAGTACTTC
V: TRBV6-5; size: once; D: NA; J: TRBJ1-4; CDR3: CASSRLQGSNEKLFF; DNA: TGTGCCAGCAGCCGATTGCAGGGTTCGAATGAAAAACTGTTTTTT
V: TRBV2; size: NA; D: NA; J: TRBJ1-2; CDR3: CASSEESGTGETF; DNA: TGTGCCAGCAGTGAAGAAAGTGGAACAGGTGAAACCTTC
V: TRBV5-4; size: NA; D: TRBD2; J: TRBJ2-7; CDR3: CASSREGPYEQYF; DNA: TGTGCCAGCAGTCGGGAGGGCCCCTACGAGCAGTACTTC
V: TRBV10-2; size: NA; D: NA; J: TRBJ1-5; CDR3: CASSEFSGVGATSNQPQHF; DNA: TGCGCCAGCAGTGAGTTTAGTGGTGTGGGGGCCACCAGCAATCAGCCCCAGCATTTT
V: TRBV24-1; size: NA; D: NA; J: TRBJ2-3; CDR3: CATRSGEVTDTQYF; DNA: TGTGCCACCAGATCGGGGGAAGTAACAGATACGCAGTATTTT
V: TRBV15; size: NA; D: NA; J: TRBJ1-1; CDR3: CATRPVGGMNTEAFF; DNA: TGTGCCACCAGGCCGGTGGGGGGAATGAACACTGAAGCTTTCTTT
V: TRBV4-1; size: NA; D: NA; J: TRBJ2-1; CDR3: CASSQEQVYNEQFF; DNA: TGCGCCAGCAGCCAAGAACAGGTTTACAATGAGCAGTTCTTC
V: TRBV7-6; size: NA; D: NA; J: TRBJ2-6; CDR3: CASSLYQPSVANVLTF; DNA: TGTGCCAGCAGCCTATACCAACCGAGCGTGGCCAACGTCCTGACTTTC
V: TRBV5-4; size: once; D: TRBD2; J: TRBJ2-1; CDR3: CASSPGGRSGSYNEQFF; DNA: TGTGCCAGCAGCCCGGGGGGTAGAAGTGGCTCCTACAATGAGCAGTTCTTC
V: TRBV11-3; size: NA; D: NA; J: TRBJ2-3; CDR3: CASSLGLASTDTQYF; DNA: TGTGCCAGCAGCTTAGGTCTAGCGAGCACAGATACGCAGTATTTT
V: TRBV28; size: NA; D: NA; J: TRBJ1-5; CDR3: CASSLGSAEGGMPQHF; DNA: TGTGCCAGCAGTTTAGGGTCAGCCGAGGGAGGAATGCCCCAGCATTTT
V: TRBV10-1; size: NA; D: TRBD2; J: TRBJ2-2; CDR3: CASSEGRAGSGAGELFF; DNA: TGCGCCAGCAGTGAAGGCCGAGCGGGGAGCGGGGCCGGGGAGCTGTTTTTT
V: TRBV5-1; size: NA; D: NA; J: TRBJ1-4; CDR3: CASSQYGGLDEKLFF; DNA: TGCGCCAGCAGCCAGTACGGGGGGTTGGATGAAAAACTGTTTTTT
V: TRBV28; size: NA; D: NA; J: TRBJ2-2; CDR3: CASSSPRDWSGELFF; DNA: TGTGCCAGCAGTTCCCCCAGGGATTGGTCCGGGGAGCTGTTTTTT
V: TRBV28; size: few; D: TRBD1; J: TRBJ2-7; CDR3: CASRWDRAYEQYF; DNA: TGTGCCAGCAGATGGGACAGGGCCTACGAGCAGTACTTC
V: TRBV14; size: NA; D: NA; J: TRBJ1-1; CDR3: CASSHRVTEAFF; DNA: TGTGCCAGCAGCCACAGGGTTACTGAAGCTTTCTTT
V: TRBV9; size: NA; D: NA; J: TRBJ2-3; CDR3: CASSFYRADTQYF; DNA: TGTGCCAGCAGCTTTTACAGGGCAGATACGCAGTATTTT
V: TRBV6-1; size: NA; D: NA; J: TRBJ2-2; CDR3: CASSEALGLGAGELFF; DNA: TGTGCCAGCAGTGAAGCGCTAGGGCTCGGGGCCGGGGAGCTGTTTTTT
V: TRBV6-5; size: NA; D: NA; J: TRBJ2-1; CDR3: CATLGQLTNEQFF; DNA: TGTGCCACCCTCGGACAGTTGACCAATGAGCAGTTCTTC
V: TRBV20-1; size: NA; D: TRBD1; J: TRBJ1-1; CDR3: CSAVDRGGAFF; DNA: TGCAGTGCGGTTGACAGGGGAGGAGCTTTCTTT
V: TRBV6-2/TRBV6-3; size: NA; D: TRBD1; J: TRBJ1-1; CDR3: CASSYRQGLPEAFF; DNA: TGTGCCAGCAGTTACAGACAGGGTCTGCCGGAAGCTTTCTTT
V: TRBV28; size: NA; D: TRBD1; J: TRBJ1-1; CDR3: CASKRQGAVNTEAFF; DNA: TGTGCCAGCAAACGACAGGGGGCCGTAAACACTGAAGCTTTCTTT